This TCR beta chain is from a study of post-analysis software for immune sequencing data. Study conclusions and caveats: Significantly decreased normalized Chao1 diversity was recorded for multiple sclerosis patients relative to controls. Included in a set of about 5 TRBV segments more frequent in patients than controls were TRBV5-6, TRBV5-1 and TRBV20-1.

A remark on this clonotype: As yet, its antigen is unknown.

Tagging with unique molecular identifiers was a feature of the TCR beta cDNA libraries. A single record per CDR3 protein comes from TCRdb applying MiXCR to the PCR reads. The table lists more than 450,000 distinct CDR3 sequences, 44% of them singletons. The V gene lost 2 bases and the J gene lost 7 bases, with 20 bases spanning the gap. The V gene's germline CDR1 is LNHNV and CDR2 YYDKDF (reference sequence). The CDR3 sequence is 16 residues long. The sequence came from a girl between 5 and 17 years old with multiple sclerosis. Sequenced input: blood. This chain uses TRBV15 with TRBJ1-2; TRBD1 might be the D (5 bases). CDR3 nucleotide sequence: TGTGCCACCAGCAGAACTACCGGGACCTTTTTTAGTGGCTACACCTTC. Protein sequence: CATSRTTGTFFSGYTF.